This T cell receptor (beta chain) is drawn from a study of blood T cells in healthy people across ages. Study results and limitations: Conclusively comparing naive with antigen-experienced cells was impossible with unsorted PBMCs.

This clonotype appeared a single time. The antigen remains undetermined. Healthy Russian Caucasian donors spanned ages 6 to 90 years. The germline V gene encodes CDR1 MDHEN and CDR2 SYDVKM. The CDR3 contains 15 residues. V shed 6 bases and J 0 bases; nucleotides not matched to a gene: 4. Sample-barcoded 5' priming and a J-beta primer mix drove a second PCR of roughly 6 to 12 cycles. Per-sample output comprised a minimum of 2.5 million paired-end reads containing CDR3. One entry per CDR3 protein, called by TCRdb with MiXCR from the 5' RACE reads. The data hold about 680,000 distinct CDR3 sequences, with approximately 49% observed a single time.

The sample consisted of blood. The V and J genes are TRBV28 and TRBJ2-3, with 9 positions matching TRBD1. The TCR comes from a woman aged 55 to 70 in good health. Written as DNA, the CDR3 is TGTGCCAGCAGGGGACAGGGCCCTAGCACAGATACGCAGTATTTT. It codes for CASRGQGPSTDTQYF.